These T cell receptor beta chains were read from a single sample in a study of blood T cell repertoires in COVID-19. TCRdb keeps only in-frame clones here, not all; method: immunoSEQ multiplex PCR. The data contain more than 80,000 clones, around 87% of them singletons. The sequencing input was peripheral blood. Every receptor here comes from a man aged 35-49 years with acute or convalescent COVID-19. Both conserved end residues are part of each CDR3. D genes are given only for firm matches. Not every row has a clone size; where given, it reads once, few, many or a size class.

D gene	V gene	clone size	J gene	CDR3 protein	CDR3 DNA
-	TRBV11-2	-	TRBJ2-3	CASSLDSLASAPTDTQYF	TGTGCCAGCAGCTTAGATTCCCTAGCCAGTGCCCCCACAGATACGCAGTATTTT
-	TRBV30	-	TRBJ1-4	CAWNRPREKLFF	TGTGCCTGGAATAGACCGAGGGAAAAACTGTTTTTT
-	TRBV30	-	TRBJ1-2	CAWSVSRTGGYTF	TGTGCCTGGAGTGTAAGCAGGACGGGGGGCTACACCTTC
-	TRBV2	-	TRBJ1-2	CASSEPRVGYGYTF	TGTGCCAGCAGTGAGCCCAGGGTTGGCTATGGCTACACCTTC
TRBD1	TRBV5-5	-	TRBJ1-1	CASSFGQANTEAFF	TGTGCCAGCAGCTTTGGACAGGCAAACACTGAAGCTTTCTTT
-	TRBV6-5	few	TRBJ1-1	CASSSAGVEAFF	TGTGCCAGCAGTTCCGCAGGGGTTGAAGCTTTCTTT
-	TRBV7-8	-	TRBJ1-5	CASSFDTDQPQHF	TGTGCCAGCAGCTTTGACACCGATCAGCCCCAGCATTTT
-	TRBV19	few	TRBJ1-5	CASGRLNSNQPQHF	TGTGCCAGTGGGAGACTGAATAGCAATCAGCCCCAGCATTTT
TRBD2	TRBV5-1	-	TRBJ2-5	CASSLGAGRQETQYF	TGCGCCAGCAGCTTGGGAGCGGGGCGGCAAGAGACCCAGTACTTC
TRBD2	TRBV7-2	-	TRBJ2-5	CASSSRLAGQETQYF	TGTGCCAGCAGCTCTAGACTAGCGGGGCAAGAGACCCAGTACTTC
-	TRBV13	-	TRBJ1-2	CASSFRGSYGYTF	TGTGCCAGCAGCTTCAGGGGAAGCTATGGCTACACCTTC